This T cell receptor (beta chain) was recorded in a study of cytotoxic CD8 clonotypes in ibrutinib-treated CLL. Overall study context: Patient counts were 11 relapsed/refractory, roughly 15 treatment-naive and some 17 IGHV unmutated. Specimens for response were gathered following a median 12 months of therapy, spanning 6 to 36. Notes on the study in general: Exceeding age-matched healthy donors, baseline clonality also tracked the counts of circulating CD8+ T cells.

This table comes from immunoSEQ multiplex PCR, and its TCRdb copy is limited to in-frame clones, with some not included. The data show about 97,000 clones, over 60% seen once. Germline trimming cut 5 bases from V and 6 bases from J; bases unmatched to any gene: 6. The CDR3 has 14 amino acids. The germline gives CDR1 SGHTA, CDR2 FQGTGA. The sample holds a few counts of this clone. Its target is not known. The rearrangement joins TRBV7-3 to TRBJ2-2, with 7 bases fitting TRBD1. This specimen was PBMCs, taken after 24 months of ibrutinib treatment. The sequence was collected from a human donor with chronic lymphocytic leukemia. The CDR3 nucleotides read TGTGCCAGCAGCGTTGACAGGGCATCCGGGGAGCTGTTTTTT. Translated: CASSVDRASGELFF. The full variable domain, its missing parts supplied by reference TRBV7-3 and TRBJ2-2, is GAGVSQTPSNKVTEKGKYVELRCDPISGHTALYWYRQSLGQGPEFLIYFQGTGAADDSGLPNDRFFAVRPEGSVSTLKIQRTERGDSAVYLCASSVDRASGELFFGEGSRLTVL.